This T cell receptor (beta chain) was captured by sequencing in a study of blood T cells in healthy people across ages. For the study at large: Capture by template switching was about one barcoded beta molecule per two T cells.

The CDR3 totals 14 residues. From germline, CDR1 is LGHDT and CDR2 YNNKEL (reference sequence). V gave up 4 bases and J gave up 2 bases, with 9 bases separating them. A second PCR of 7 to 11 cycles used a sample-barcoded 5' primer and a J-beta primer mix. TCRdb passed the 5' RACE reads through MiXCR, listing each CDR3 protein once. The profile shows just under 750,000 distinct CDR3 sequences, around a fifth of them singletons. A few counts support this clonotype. Its antigen is as yet unknown. Study-wide points: Per-million-T-cell TCR beta diversity fell roughly linearly with age. Long-lived and aged donors differed, with more naive CD4+ cells and higher diversity in the long-lived. No conclusive comparison of naive versus antigen-experienced cells was possible with unsorted PBMCs.

Sequencing input: blood. The V call is TRBV3-1, the J call TRBJ2-1, with a tentative D call TRBD1 (6 bases). The source is an older man in good health. The CDR3 spells CASSRQETYNEQFF. DNA for the CDR3: TGTGCCAGCAGCCGACAGGAGACCTACAATGAGCAGTTCTTC.